This TCR beta chain was sequenced for a study of CD8 T cells in Susac syndrome. The study, taken as a whole, reports: The study recognized that its TCR sequencing and HLA analysis covered a relatively small number of individuals.

CDR1 and CDR2 (germline): SEHNR, FQNEAQ (reference sequence). This CDR3 region has 15 residues. V lost 4 bases to trimming and J lost 4 bases, with 13 bases between them. RNA was extracted with the RNeasy kit, and a quantity of 0.5 to 1 ug was reverse transcribed using random hexamers. Amplification of TCR beta CDR3 by immunoSEQ multiplex PCR spanned 54 Vbeta and 13 Jbeta. TCRdb reprocessed the immunoSEQ multiplex PCR reads with MiXCR, giving one entry per CDR3 protein. The sample includes around 300,000 distinct CDR3 sequences, 65% to 90% seen only once; the top ten take 0.21%. High-throughput TCR beta sequencing covered peripheral CD8+ and CD4+ T cells. TEMRA cells were enriched by FACS, and CD4+ and CD8+ T cells were negatively isolated. A word on this clonotype: The antigen is unknown.

The sample comprised CD8+ T cells from PBMCs. The rearrangement links TRBV7-9 to TRBJ1-4, with D perhaps TRBD1 (6 bases). The sequence was collected from a human donor with multiple sclerosis. The DNA for the CDR3 is TGTGCCAGCAGCTACCAAGGACAGCTTAATGAAAAACTGTTTTTT. Translated: CASSYQGQLNEKLFF.